This is a list of T cell receptor beta chains from one sample in a study of T-cell reconstitution after alpha-beta-depleted transplantation in children. One entry per CDR3 protein results from TCRdb running MiXCR on the PCR reads. This table has hundreds of thousands of distinct CDR3 sequences, 16% appearing once. The material was PBMCs, mostly from graft donor cells, obtained 360 days after TCRalphabeta/CD19-depleted stem cell transplant. Source of these receptors: a male patient under 18 who had a stem cell transplant for acute lymphoblastic leukemia, so the T cells may come from the graft donor. Both conserved end residues are part of each CDR3. Fields, in order: V gene, CDR3 protein.

V gene: TRBV7-2; CDR3 protein: CASSLATGLQTRKLFF
V gene: TRBV5-1; CDR3 protein: CASSRMPIVDFRSSYNEQFF
V gene: TRBV5-1; CDR3 protein: CASSLTVAESYEQYF
V gene: TRBV4-1; CDR3 protein: CASSHAQETQYF
V gene: TRBV5-1; CDR3 protein: CASSDVIGRSGNTIYF
V gene: TRBV2; CDR3 protein: CASSPQGGASTGELFF
V gene: TRBV6-2/TRBV6-3; CDR3 protein: CASSGGLAASDTQYF
V gene: TRBV7-9; CDR3 protein: CASSLRQQFQVGGEQYF
V gene: TRBV7-9; CDR3 protein: CASSLRQGWRDGYTF
V gene: TRBV7-7; CDR3 protein: CASSSNRLSGKFSYEQYF
V gene: TRBV9; CDR3 protein: CASSVDLGETQYF
V gene: TRBV12-3/TRBV12-4; CDR3 protein: CASSNRGLSQPQHF
V gene: TRBV4-2; CDR3 protein: CASSHTPSVAIVPGELFF
V gene: TRBV5-1; CDR3 protein: CASSLRSLGLATDTQYF
V gene: TRBV7-3; CDR3 protein: CASSLSPASTEAFF
V gene: TRBV3-1; CDR3 protein: CASSQGDRPHTEAFF
V gene: TRBV10-3; CDR3 protein: CAISRGEETQYF
V gene: TRBV7-3; CDR3 protein: CASSLTGLGARGTEAFF
V gene: TRBV7-9; CDR3 protein: CASSLRGGYAEAFF
V gene: TRBV29-1; CDR3 protein: CSVVSGNYGYTF
V gene: TRBV5-1; CDR3 protein: CASSLEGGYAETQYF
V gene: TRBV12-3/TRBV12-4; CDR3 protein: CASSYFGTDTQYF
V gene: TRBV3-1; CDR3 protein: CASSPSDSFYEQYF
V gene: TRBV6-1; CDR3 protein: CASTHTSGYSNEKLFF
V gene: TRBV27; CDR3 protein: CASSRPGLGLIEQYF
V gene: TRBV20-1; CDR3 protein: CSARGTSEHNEQFF
V gene: TRBV29-1; CDR3 protein: CSVSDRNGYTF
V gene: TRBV27; CDR3 protein: CASRTSGRLNTEAFF
V gene: TRBV4-3; CDR3 protein: CASSQGNSPGLARNYNEQFF
V gene: TRBV12-3/TRBV12-4; CDR3 protein: CASRFEGTINTGELFF
V gene: TRBV12-3/TRBV12-4; CDR3 protein: CASSPPRGSGRALEQYF
V gene: TRBV7-9; CDR3 protein: CASSLRLAGGHEQFF
V gene: TRBV5-1; CDR3 protein: CASSLEQGALAGETQYF
V gene: TRBV12-3/TRBV12-4; CDR3 protein: CASSSLYDLEGFTDTQYF
V gene: TRBV29-1; CDR3 protein: CSVQGGNMNTEAFF
V gene: TRBV5-1; CDR3 protein: CASSLQGQGAGDTQYF
V gene: TRBV7-9; CDR3 protein: CASSTDRQVFAYEQYF
V gene: TRBV7-6; CDR3 protein: CASSLGTSGSNYEQFF
V gene: TRBV5-1; CDR3 protein: CASSLTYKNIQYF
V gene: TRBV20-1; CDR3 protein: CSAKDGSYEQYF
V gene: TRBV20-1; CDR3 protein: CSARDRAHQPQHF
V gene: TRBV6-1; CDR3 protein: CASISGLSGANVLTF
V gene: TRBV7-3; CDR3 protein: CASSLTGAIYTDTQYF
V gene: TRBV28; CDR3 protein: CASSLTNARDWGSYNEQFF
V gene: TRBV3-1; CDR3 protein: CASSQEAGVWVEQFF
V gene: TRBV29-1; CDR3 protein: CSVGGLANYEQYF
V gene: TRBV6-1; CDR3 protein: CASSEGVGLAGGVSYEQYF
V gene: TRBV5-1; CDR3 protein: CASSLGVPTGAFF
V gene: TRBV10-3; CDR3 protein: CAISESGQRVQKLFF
V gene: TRBV20-1; CDR3 protein: CSAEDIFPRTGEAGNTIYF
V gene: TRBV4-1; CDR3 protein: CASSQDSGRWETQYF
V gene: TRBV20-1; CDR3 protein: CSARDVAGARETQYF
V gene: TRBV9; CDR3 protein: CASSVVSGSYNEQFF
V gene: TRBV2; CDR3 protein: CASSDTSGNAYEQYF
V gene: TRBV10-2; CDR3 protein: CASSGRMGGRLYNEQFF
V gene: TRBV18; CDR3 protein: CASSPTLTSGMYEQYF
V gene: TRBV18; CDR3 protein: CASSTAGTSGETQYF